Listed below are T cell receptor beta chains from one sample, sequenced in a study of blood T cell repertoires in COVID-19. Sequenced by immunoSEQ multiplex PCR; TCRdb stores in-frame clones only, minus some. The sample carries about 240,000 clones, 75% to 90% recorded once. What was sequenced was PBMCs or T cells enriched from blood (not recorded which). Every receptor here comes from a man aged 40-55 years who had recovered from COVID-19. Each CDR3 is given with its conserved first and last residue. D genes are given only for firm matches. A row's size may be missing; if present it is once, few, many or a size class.

D gene	J gene	V gene	clone size	CDR3 protein	CDR3 DNA
TRBD1	TRBJ2-1	TRBV5-1	NA	CASSRNSGQGNAYNEQFF	TGCGCCAGCAGCCGTAATTCGGGACAGGGGAATGCCTACAATGAGCAGTTCTTC
TRBD2	TRBJ2-2	TRBV4-1	NA	CASSQLLGLGGELFF	TGCGCCAGCAGCCAACTCCTAGGACTAGGCGGGGAGCTGTTTTTT
TRBD1	TRBJ2-5	TRBV3-1/TRBV3-2	NA	CASSSPAGGRETQYF	TGTGCCAGCAGCTCCCCTGCAGGGGGCAGGGAGACCCAGTACTTC
NA	TRBJ2-2	TRBV6-2/TRBV6-3	few	CASSLTRFGGELFF	TGTGCCAGCAGTCTAACTAGATTTGGCGGGGAGCTGTTTTTT
NA	TRBJ1-2	TRBV5-8	NA	CASSPEVFMHGYTF	TGTGCCAGCAGCCCCGAGGTTTTTATGCATGGCTACACCTTC
TRBD2	TRBJ2-7	TRBV5-1	NA	CASSLGLASYEQYF	TGCGCCAGCAGCTTGGGACTAGCTAGCTACGAGCAGTACTTC
NA	TRBJ2-5	TRBV15	NA	CATSRPDSSQETQYF	TGTGCCACCAGCAGGCCCGACAGTAGCCAAGAGACCCAGTACTTC
TRBD1	TRBJ1-2	TRBV30	NA	CAWSAGSGGYGYTF	TGTGCCTGGAGTGCTGGATCAGGGGGCTATGGCTACACCTTC
TRBD1	TRBJ2-7	TRBV28	NA	CASSSHSGTGGYEQYF	TGTGCCAGCAGTTCGCACTCCGGGACAGGGGGCTACGAGCAGTACTTC
NA	TRBJ1-2	TRBV9	NA	CASSATGTQGYTF	TGTGCCAGCAGCGCCACAGGGACGCAAGGCTACACCTTC
NA	TRBJ1-6	TRBV30	NA	CAWSAPGTYNSPLHF	TGTGCCTGGAGCGCCCCCGGGACTTATAATTCACCCCTCCACTTT
TRBD2	TRBJ2-1	TRBV30	NA	CAWSVPLAGEHNEQFF	TGTGCCTGGAGTGTGCCCTTAGCGGGGGAGCACAATGAGCAGTTCTTC
TRBD1	TRBJ2-5	TRBV25-1	NA	CASSELGQGNFWETQYF	TGTGCCAGCAGTGAATTGGGACAGGGGAATTTTTGGGAGACCCAGTACTTC
NA	TRBJ2-2	TRBV2	NA	CASRTGQNTGELFF	TGTGCCAGCAGAACGGGACAGAACACCGGGGAGCTGTTTTTT
TRBD1	TRBJ2-7	TRBV23-1	NA	CASSQGTEGSYEQYF	TGCGCCAGCAGTCAGGGGACAGAGGGGTCCTACGAGCAGTACTTC